Below are 25 T cell receptor beta chains sequenced from a single sample in a study of cytotoxic CD8 clonotypes in ibrutinib-treated CLL (dated by TCRdb to the early 2020s). The library was obtained by the immunoSEQ multiplex PCR assay. TCRdb stores this immuneACCESS table with in-frame sequences only. Part of the clones is absent; in the studies checked, under half of the shortfall reflects unresolved V genes, and no reason is known for the rest. The sample table lists 50,000 to 65,000 clones, 71% of them with a count of one. The ten largest clones add up to roughly 45% of the sample. The time point tag for this specimen amounts to: eleven to twelve months on ibrutinib. This material consisted of PBMCs, taken after 12 months of ibrutinib treatment. These receptors came from a human donor with chronic lymphocytic leukemia.

The chain combines TRBV5-1 with TRBJ2-5, with 8 bases matching TRBD2. This CDR3 is 16 amino acids long. Germline values: CDR1 SGHRS, CDR2 YFSETQ. J gave up 2 bases and V 0 bases, and 6 bases lay outside the gene matches. In nucleotides, the CDR3 is TGCGCCAGCAGCTTGGGCGGGGGGCCAGGTCAAGAGACCCAGTACTTC. Translation gives CASSLGGGPGQETQYF.

The chain carries TRBV6-5 and TRBJ2-5; possibly TRBD1 or TRBD2 for D (5 bases each). V lost 1 base, J lost 5 bases, and 14 bases lay in between. Germline V gene data show CDR1 as MNHEY and CDR2 as SVGAGI. This CDR3 has 15 amino acids. The CDR3 bases are TGTGCCAGCAGTTACTGGCAGGGAGTCGCGGAGACCCAGTACTTC. Translation gives CASSYWQGVAETQYF.

In this sample, this clone turned up a few times. The chain is built from TRBV5-1 and TRBJ1-1; 7 nucleotides align to TRBD1. The CDR3 has 14 residues. Germline CDR1 is SGHRS and CDR2 is YFSETQ. V dropped 0 bases and J dropped 1; count of bases not matched to a gene: 0. This chain's CDR3 is CASSLGTGNTEAFF. The CDR3 DNA is TGCGCCAGCAGCTTGGGGACAGGGAACACTGAAGCTTTCTTT.

The CDR3 DNA follows: TGTGCCAGCAGCCCGCGCGCGGGAACCGAAGAGACCCAGTACTTC. This codes for CASSPRAGTEETQYF. J is TRBJ2-5 and V is TRBV9, with TRBD2 as a possible D gene (6 bases). Trimming took 4 bases from V and 3 from J, leaving 16 bases between them. The CDR3 contains 15 residues. Germline loops: CDR1 SGDLS, CDR2 YYNGEE.

Only one count was recorded for this clone. The V and J genes are TRBV5-1 and TRBJ1-4; D remains ambiguous. This CDR3 has 16 residues. Trimming removed 3 bases from V and 0 bases from J, with 12 bases in between. The germline V gene has CDR1 SGHRS and CDR2 YFSETQ. CDR3 sequence reads: CASSSKTQATNEKLFF. As DNA, the CDR3 is TGCGCCAGCAGCTCAAAGACCCAAGCAACTAATGAAAAACTGTTTTTT.

This clone appeared a few times. The junction departs from germline at one end; a sequencing error may be responsible. The V gene is TRBV19, the J gene TRBJ1-2; weak D call: TRBD1 (5 bases). The CDR3 covers 14 residues. CDR1 is LNHDA and CDR2 is SQIVND in the germline V gene (reference sequence). The CDR3 reads CASSLDSTNYGYTF. The CDR3 DNA sequence: TGTGCCAGTAGTTTAGACAGTACTAACTATGGCTACACCTTC. Full variable domain (outside the CDR3, taken from reference TRBV19 and TRBJ1-2): DGGITQSPKYLFRKEGQNVTLSCEQNLNHDAMYWYRQDPGQGLRLIYYSQIVNDFQKGDIAEGYSVSREKKESFPLTVTSAQKNPTAFYLCASSLDSTNYGYTFGSGTRLTVV.

This CDR3 is CSVTLRGAGGPVGELFF. In DNA form, the CDR3 reads TGCAGCGTTACGCTTCGGGGAGCGGGAGGGCCGGTCGGGGAGCTGTTTTTT. The chain links TRBV29-1 to TRBJ2-2; 10 bases agree with TRBD2. The CDR3 runs 17 residues. The V segment lost 5 bases and the J segment 7 bases; nucleotides outside the gene matches: 16. Germline lookup yields CDR1 SQVTM and CDR2 ANQGSEA.

The chain uses TRBV19 and TRBJ2-1; TRBD2 agrees at 14 bases. Trimming took 5 bases from V and 9 from J; bases not matched to a gene: 12. Germline lookup yields CDR1 LNHDA and CDR2 SQIVND (reference sequence). The CDR3 is made up of 17 amino acids. The CDR3 loop reads CASSFQTSGRAYTEQFF. The CDR3 bases are TGTGCCAGTAGTTTCCAGACTAGCGGGAGGGCCTATACTGAGCAGTTCTTC.

In this sample, this clone turned up a few times. V and J are TRBV29-1 and TRBJ1-5; no definite D call. Germline V CDR1 and CDR2: SQVTM, ANQGSEA. Trimming shortened V by 7 bases and J by 4 bases, and 14 bases separated the two germline ends. The CDR3 is 13 amino acids. Here the CDR3 DNA reads TGCAGCGGAGGCATGGGATTAAATCAGCCCCAGCATTTT. Translating it yields CSGGMGLNQPQHF.

The chain combines TRBV27 with TRBJ2-2; 7 nucleotides align to TRBD1. This CDR3 contains 15 residues. V shed 3 bases and J 4 bases; nucleotides not matched to a gene: 5. Germline V gives CDR1 MNHEY, CDR2 SMNVEV (reference sequence). CDR3 in amino acids: CASSFLPGGTGELFF. CDR3 in DNA: TGTGCCAGCAGTTTTCTCCCAGGGGGCACCGGGGAGCTGTTTTTT.

The gene calls are TRBV19 and TRBJ1-5; 12 bases are a match to TRBD1. This CDR3 region has 16 residues. J gave up 6 bases and V 4 bases, and 7 bases lay outside the gene matches. CDR1 LNHDA and CDR2 SQIVND come from the germline V gene (reference sequence). CDR3 in DNA: TGTGCCAGTAGTAGGAGGGGACAGGGGGCTACTCAGCCCCAGCATTTT. It is translated as CASSRRGQGATQPQHF.

The V gene is TRBV5-1, the J gene TRBJ2-5; no definite D call. V lost 0 bases to trimming and J lost 3 bases, with 12 bases between them. The V gene's germline CDR1 is SGHRS and CDR2 YFSETQ. The CDR3 is made up of 15 amino acids. The CDR3 protein is CASSLVMAAKETQYF. Written as DNA, the CDR3 is TGCGCCAGCAGCTTGGTAATGGCAGCCAAAGAGACCCAGTACTTC.

The table lists this clone with a count of one. The chain has TRBV5-1 and TRBJ2-7; TRBD2 matches 10 bases. Looked up from germline, CDR1 is SGHRS and CDR2 is YFSETQ. V was pared by 4 bases and J by 5 bases, with 12 bases of the junction left unmatched. The CDR3 is 16 amino acids. The CDR3 sequence is CASSPPRLAGANEQYF. CDR3 DNA sequence: TGCGCCAGCAGCCCCCCTCGGCTAGCGGGAGCCAACGAGCAGTACTTC.

The chain has TRBV7-9 and TRBJ2-7, with TRBD1 as a possible D gene (8 bases). V was trimmed by 4 bases and J by 3 bases, leaving 19 bases between them. Germline loops: CDR1 SEHNR, CDR2 FQNEAQ (reference sequence). The CDR3 runs 16 residues. The CDR3 protein is CASSSRAQGGHYEQYF. For the CDR3, the DNA is TGTGCCAGCAGCTCGCGGGCACAGGGGGGGCACTACGAGCAGTACTTC.

The chain uses TRBV7-6 and TRBJ1-3; D unresolved. This CDR3 has 17 residues. The germline V and J ends were trimmed by 0 bases and 0 bases, with 12 bases remaining between them. The germline CDR1 and CDR2 sequences are SGHVS and FNYEAQ. The CDR3 coding sequence is TGTGCCAGCAGCTTAGCACCGCCATCCGGCTCTGGAAACACCATATATTTT. Translating gives CASSLAPPSGSGNTIYF.

In this sample, this clone turned up a few times. V is TRBV11-2 and J is TRBJ2-7; no clear D. This CDR3 comprises 13 residues. Germline CDR1 and CDR2: SGHAT and FQNNGV. V was trimmed by 5 bases and J by 3 bases, leaving 11 bases between them. The CDR3, as DNA: TGTGCCAGCAGCCCCCCCAACGGCTACGAGCAGTACTTC. Translation: CASSPPNGYEQYF.

This clone came up a few times. This chain uses TRBV19 with TRBJ1-5; 10 nucleotides agree with TRBD1. CDR1 is LNHDA, CDR2 SQIVND, per germline (reference sequence). This CDR3 has 18 residues. J gave up 1 base and V 10 bases, and 16 bases lay outside the gene matches. As DNA, the CDR3 is TGTGCCACCCTCTCCCGGGACAGGGGAGAAGGCAGCAATCAGCCCCAGCATTTT. It is translated as CATLSRDRGEGSNQPQHF.

The chain combines TRBV5-1 with TRBJ2-5; 7 bases line up with TRBD2. Germline V CDR1 and CDR2: SGHRS, YFSETQ. J lost 5 bases, V lost 0 bases, and 13 bases had no gene match. This CDR3 contains 17 residues. CDR3 protein: CASSLGGVAGARETQYF. The CDR3 DNA reads TGCGCCAGCAGCTTGGGAGGGGTAGCGGGCGCCCGGGAGACCCAGTACTTC.

The chain combines TRBV28 with TRBJ2-1; D ambiguous. CDR1 is MDHEN, CDR2 SYDVKM, per germline. The CDR3 has 17 residues. The ends were cut back, 2 bases at V and 2 bases at J, with 16 bases in the middle. The CDR3 reads CASSLPTLSFAYNEQFF. CDR3 nucleotide sequence: TGTGCCAGCAGTTTACCTACATTGTCGTTCGCCTACAATGAGCAGTTCTTC.

This clone was seen a few times. The chain has TRBV6-6 and TRBJ2-7; D call uncertain. V was cut by 6 bases and J by 3 bases, with 9 bases left in between. Germline-derived CDR1 and CDR2 are MNHNY and SVGAGI (reference sequence). CDR3 length equals 12 residues. The CDR3 region has the DNA TGTGCCAGCAGCCTCACAAGCTACGAGCAGTACTTC. Its translation: CASSLTSYEQYF.

The gene calls are TRBV19 and TRBJ2-7; D tentatively fits TRBD1 or TRBD2 (5 bases each). Trimming shortened V by 6 bases and J by 0 bases, and 12 bases separated the two germline ends. The CDR3 runs 14 residues. From germline, CDR1 is LNHDA and CDR2 SQIVND (reference sequence). The CDR3 is CASSQPGASYEQYF. The CDR3 DNA reads TGTGCCAGTAGCCAACCCGGGGCCTCCTACGAGCAGTACTTC.

The V gene is TRBV20-1, the J gene TRBJ1-2, with a weak D call TRBD1 (6 bases). The V end lost 7 bases, the J end lost 8 bases, and 11 bases lay between the germline ends. This CDR3 is built from 10 residues. Germline CDR1 and CDR2: DFQATT and SNEGSKA (reference sequence). The CDR3: CSGIRGGYTF. CDR3 nucleotide sequence: TGCAGTGGAATCAGGGGCGGCTACACCTTC.

The chain combines TRBV6-6 with TRBJ2-7; D is possibly TRBD1 or TRBD2 (5 bases each). The CDR3 totals 15 residues. The V end was cut by 6 bases, the J end by 3 bases, with 18 bases between. Germline loops: CDR1 MNHNY, CDR2 SVGAGI (reference sequence). The CDR3 spells CASSPTGTPVYEQYF. The CDR3 nucleotides read TGTGCCAGCAGCCCTACCGGGACGCCAGTCTACGAGCAGTACTTC.

This chain uses TRBV7-3 with TRBJ2-3; 7 bases align to TRBD2. With 5 bases clipped from V and 5 bases from J, the junction kept 4 bases outside the gene matches. Per the germline V gene, CDR1 is SGHTA and CDR2 is FQGTGA. CDR3 length equals 13 residues. The CDR3 DNA sequence: TGTGCCAGCAGCCCCACGGGGGGAGATACGCAGTATTTT. Residues: CASSPTGGDTQYF.

The gene calls are TRBV5-6 and TRBJ2-1; no firm D call. V dropped 4 bases and J dropped 5 bases, with 16 bases sitting between them. CDR1 SGHDT and CDR2 YYEEEE come from the germline V gene. The length of the CDR3 is 15 residues. DNA for the CDR3: TGTGCCAGCAGCCCGGACCTCCACCGCAACAATGAGCAGTTCTTC. This encodes CASSPDLHRNNEQFF.